A single sample is the source of the 19 T cell receptor beta chains below, sequenced in a study of read filtering for tumor transcriptome and immune sequencing. This library used approximately 0.4 ug RNA and molecular barcoded adaptors spanning alpha/delta and beta/gamma chains. MiXCR, run by TCRdb on the reads, gives a single entry per CDR3 protein. The sample comprises approximately 140,000 distinct CDR3 sequences, over 10% of which are singletons, and about 8.6% rests with the top ten. Sample: a population of CD138-negative cells sorted from bone marrow. The receptors were gathered from a donor older than 35 with multiple myeloma.

A word on this clonotype: This may be a read error, as it is one base from a much larger clone. As the CDR3 is not closed by the conserved phenylalanine or tryptophan, this likely results from a read error. The chain employs TRBV10-1 and TRBJ2-2; D uncertain. Trimming pared 11 bases from V and 7 bases from J, leaving 5 bases between. The germline V gene has CDR1 WNHNN and CDR2 SYGVQD (reference sequence). The CDR3 has 9 residues. The CDR3 coding sequence is TGCGCCCCCCACGGGGAGCTGTTTCTT. This translates into CAPHGELFL.

At least ten counts were recorded for this clonotype. V and J are TRBV7-9 and TRBJ2-3; D uncertain. Germline CDR1 is SEHNR and CDR2 is FQNEAQ (reference sequence). The germline V and J ends were trimmed by 1 base and 1 base, with 0 bases remaining between them. CDR3 length: 12 residues. CDR3 DNA: TGTGCCAGCAGCTTAGGCACAGATACGCAGTATTTT. Amino acid sequence: CASSLGTDTQYF. Using reference TRBV7-9 and TRBJ2-3 for the parts outside the CDR3, the full variable domain is DTGVSQNPRHKITKRGQNVTFRCDPISEHNRLYWYRQTLGQGPEFLTYFQNEAQLEKSRLLSDRFSAERPKGSFSTLEIQRTEQGDSAMYLCASSLGTDTQYFGPGTRLTVL.

Remarks on this clonotype: Just one base apart from a much larger clone, this may be a read error. This sequence joins TRBV6-2 or TRBV6-3 and TRBJ2-4; TRBD2 aligns across 7 bases. Germline V lookup: CDR1 MNHEY, CDR2 SVGEGT. This CDR3 spans 17 amino acids. The DNA of the CDR3 is TGTGCCAGCAGTCCCCGACTAGGGGAGGGAGCCGAAAACATTCAGTACTTC. It yields the protein CASSPRLGEGAENIQYF.

This sequence joins TRBV19 and TRBJ2-2, with TRBD1 matching 9 bases. Trimming took 11 bases from V and 6 from J; bases not matched to a gene: 10. Germline CDR1 LNHDA, CDR2 SQIVND (reference sequence). The CDR3 consists of 14 residues. As DNA, the CDR3 is TGTGCCGCGCGCCGGGACAGGGTGGCCGGGGAGCTGTTTTTT. This sequence encodes CAARRDRVAGELFF.

This clonotype showed up just a few times. CDR3 in amino acids: CASSLEGAGTEAFF. In DNA form, the CDR3 reads TGTGCCAGCAGCTTGGAAGGGGCTGGGACTGAAGCTTTCTTT. The chain joins TRBV5-6 to TRBJ1-1, with TRBD1 as a possible D gene (5 bases). Deletions cut 0 bases from V and 5 bases from J, with 11 bases between. Germline V gene sequence: CDR1 SGHDT, CDR2 YYEEEE. This CDR3 is built from 14 residues. Complete variable domain (other parts from reference TRBV5-6 and TRBJ1-1): DAGVTQSPTHLIKTRGQQVTLRCSPKSGHDTVSWYQQALGQGPQFIFQYYEEEERQRGNFPDRFSGHQFPNYSSELNVNALLLGDSALYLCASSLEGAGTEAFFGQGTRLTVV.

In this sample, this clonotype turned up many times. The chain combines TRBV7-9 with TRBJ2-1, with a weak D call TRBD2 (5 bases). Deletions cut 1 base from V and 10 bases from J, with 11 bases between. Germline V gene data show CDR1 as SEHNR and CDR2 as FQNEAQ (reference sequence). The CDR3 contains 13 residues. CDR3 DNA sequence: TGTGCCAGCAGCTTAGAAGCCCGACTAGAGCAGTTCTTC. This sequence encodes CASSLEARLEQFF.

This clonotype was found many times. V and J are TRBV29-1 and TRBJ1-5; D is unresolved. This CDR3 is built from 12 residues. Germline V CDR1 and CDR2: SQVTM, ANQGSEA. V was pared by 7 bases and J by 4 bases, with 11 bases between. CDR3 region: CSAMDGNQPQHF. In nucleotides, the CDR3 is TGCAGCGCCATGGACGGGAATCAGCCCCAGCATTTT.

The rearrangement links TRBV12-3 or TRBV12-4 to TRBJ2-1, with unresolved D. V was shortened by 6 bases and J by 0 bases, with 12 bases between the two germline ends. The CDR3 length is 15 residues. Here the CDR3 DNA reads TGTGCCAGCAGCTATGACAAGAGCTCCTACAATGAGCAGTTCTTC. Residues: CASSYDKSSYNEQFF.

There are many counts of this clonotype. The rearrangement uses TRBV19 and TRBJ2-2; 8 nucleotides agree with TRBD1. The ends lost 6 bases at V and 3 bases at J; junction bases unmatched: 3. CDR1 is LNHDA, CDR2 SQIVND, per germline (reference sequence). The CDR3 runs to 14 residues. This chain's CDR3 is CASSPGQDTGELFF. CDR3 coding DNA: TGTGCCAGTAGCCCGGGACAGGACACCGGGGAGCTGTTTTTT.

This clonotype was observed at least ten times. The chain recombines TRBV20-1 with TRBJ2-7; the D call may be TRBD1 or TRBD2 (5 bases each). The CDR3 has 13 residues. V gave up 4 bases and J gave up 0 bases, with 10 bases separating them. The V gene's germline CDR1 is DFQATT and CDR2 SNEGSKA (reference sequence). CDR3 nucleotide sequence: TGCAGTGCTACCGGGACGAACTCCTACGAGCAGTACTTC. Residues: CSATGTNSYEQYF.

Ten or more counts support this clonotype. This chain uses TRBV12-3 or TRBV12-4 with TRBJ2-1; D not certain. The CDR3 totals 17 residues. Trimming shortened V by 2 bases and J by 0 bases, and 14 bases separated the two germline ends. The DNA of the CDR3 is TGTGCCAGCAGTTTACGGCAGAGTACAAGCTCCTACAATGAGCAGTTCTTC. It translates to CASSLRQSTSSYNEQFF.

This clonotype occurred many times. The chain is built from TRBV20-1 and TRBJ2-5; no clear D. Germline CDR1 DFQATT, CDR2 SNEGSKA (reference sequence). The CDR3 covers 10 residues. Deletions cut 0 bases from V and 9 bases from J, with 5 bases between. Written as DNA, the CDR3 is TGCAGTGCTAGAGAGACGCCCCAGTACTTC. This codes for CSARETPQYF.

The table lists this clonotype with many counts. The J gene is TRBJ1-2, the V gene TRBV29-1; no clear D. The germline V gene encodes CDR1 SQVTM and CDR2 ANQGSEA. CDR3 size: 12 residues. Deletions cut 4 bases from V and 6 bases from J, with 12 bases between. For the CDR3, the DNA is TGCAGCGTTGGGGTGTATCCCGATGGCTACACCTTC. Translating gives CSVGVYPDGYTF.

In its sample, this clonotype was seen many times. V is TRBV6-5 and J is TRBJ1-3, with TRBD1 matching over 8 bases. CDR1 is MNHEY, CDR2 SVGAGI, per germline. V was pared by 6 bases and J by 2 bases, with 3 bases of the junction left unmatched. The CDR3 consists of 14 residues. CDR3 sequence: CASSLDRAGNTIYF. CDR3 coding DNA: TGTGCCAGCAGCCTGGACAGGGCTGGAAACACCATATATTTT.

This clonotype came up many times. The gene calls are TRBV7-6 and TRBJ2-7; 13 bases line up with TRBD2. J was trimmed by 2 bases and V by 1 base; bases with no gene match: 11. The germline CDR1 and CDR2 sequences are SGHVS and FNYEAQ. The CDR3 covers 19 residues. The CDR3 reads CASSLVGTSGTITPYEQYF. The DNA of the CDR3 is TGTGCCAGCAGCTTAGTAGGGACTAGCGGGACCATAACCCCCTACGAGCAGTACTTC. Full variable domain (outside the CDR3, taken from reference TRBV7-6 and TRBJ2-7): GAGVSQSPRYKVTKRGQDVALRCDPISGHVSLYWYRQALGQGPEFLTYFNYEAQQDKSGLPNDRFSAERPEGSISTLTIQRTEQRDSAMYRCASSLVGTSGTITPYEQYFGPGTRLTVT.

This clonotype was observed at least ten times. The chain combines TRBV12-3 or TRBV12-4 with TRBJ2-1; 13 bases align to TRBD2. The CDR3 contains 17 residues. J was trimmed by 4 bases and V by 4 bases; bases with no gene match: 7. The CDR3 bases are TGTGCCAGCAGTTCCCGTCTACTAGCGGGAGGGTACAATGAGCAGTTCTTC. It is translated as CASSSRLLAGGYNEQFF.

This clonotype was recorded many times. The DNA for the CDR3 is TGCAGCGTTGCGGGACTAGCGGGATCGGGCTACAATGAGCAGTTCTTC. Amino acid sequence: CSVAGLAGSGYNEQFF. The V call is TRBV29-1, the J call TRBJ2-1, with 13 bases identical to TRBD2. V lost 4 bases to trimming and J lost 3 bases; unmatched junction nucleotides: 6. The CDR3 spans 16 residues. CDR1 is SQVTM and CDR2 is ANQGSEA in the germline V gene.

This clonotype has a count of ten or more. This rearrangement joins TRBV6-6 to TRBJ1-1; the D gene is possibly TRBD1 (5 bases). Germline CDR1 MNHNY, CDR2 SVGAGI (reference sequence). V gave up 4 bases and J gave up 4 bases, with 10 bases separating them. The CDR3 is made up of 13 amino acids. In DNA form, the CDR3 reads TGTGCCAGCAGTTGGAAGGGGCTCACTGAAGCTTTCTTT. Amino acids: CASSWKGLTEAFF.

There are many counts of this clonotype. This CDR3 is CSIGTSGSLGEQFF. As DNA, the CDR3 is TGCAGCATCGGGACTAGCGGGAGCCTAGGGGAGCAGTTCTTC. V usage is TRBV29-1 and J usage is TRBJ2-1, with 14 bases fitting TRBD2. Per germline, CDR1 SQVTM and CDR2 ANQGSEA. The V gene end was trimmed by 8 bases and the J gene end by 10 bases; junction bases not matched to a gene: 10. The CDR3 spans 14 residues.